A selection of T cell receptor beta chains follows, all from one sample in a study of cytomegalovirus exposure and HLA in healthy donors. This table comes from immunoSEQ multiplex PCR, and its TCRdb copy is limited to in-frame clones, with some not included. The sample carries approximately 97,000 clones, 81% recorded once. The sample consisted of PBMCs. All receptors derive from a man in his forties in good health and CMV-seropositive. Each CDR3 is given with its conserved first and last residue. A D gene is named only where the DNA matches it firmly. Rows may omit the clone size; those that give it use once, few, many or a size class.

TGCGCCAGCAGCATTACTAGCGGGGACTACAATGAGCAGTTCTTC	CASSITSGDYNEQFF	-	TRBD2	TRBV5-1	TRBJ2-1
TGTGCCAGCAGACCGGGACAGGGGAACACTGAAGCTTTCTTT	CASRPGQGNTEAFF	few	TRBD1	TRBV6-5	TRBJ1-1
TGTGCCAGCAGCCGGGGAGGGGGTTATGAAAAACTGTTTTTT	CASSRGGGYEKLFF	-	-	TRBV7-9	TRBJ1-4
TGTGCCAGTAGTATCAGGGGACGGGAGCAGTACTTC	CASSIRGREQYF	-	-	TRBV19	TRBJ2-7
TGTGCCAGCACCCCGGACGGACTAAATGAAAAACTGTTTTTT	CASTPDGLNEKLFF	few	-	TRBV18	TRBJ1-4
TGCGCCAGCAGCCAAGGACTAGCGGGGGCTCCTTCGGAAAACATTCAGTACTTC	CASSQGLAGAPSENIQYF	-	TRBD2	TRBV4-1	TRBJ2-4
TGCGCCAGCAGCTTCAGAGGGTCGCCCAACAATGAGCAGTTCTTC	CASSFRGSPNNEQFF	-	-	TRBV5-1	TRBJ2-1
TGTGCCAGTAGTTCACAGGGGGTATCTAATGAAAAACTGTTTTTT	CASSSQGVSNEKLFF	-	TRBD1	TRBV19	TRBJ1-4
TGTGCCAGCAGCTTCCTAGCGGGACGAGAGACCCAGTACTTC	CASSFLAGRETQYF	few	TRBD2	TRBV7-8	TRBJ2-5
TGTGCCATCAGTGCACGACAGGGGGATGGCTACACCTTC	CAISARQGDGYTF	once	TRBD1	TRBV10-3	TRBJ1-2
TGTGCCAGCAGTTCCCAAGGCGGGGGAGGGGATACGCAGTATTTT	CASSSQGGGGDTQYF	few	TRBD2	TRBV6-5	TRBJ2-3
TGTGCCAGCAGCTCAGTCGGGAGCTACGAGCAGTACTTC	CASSSVGSYEQYF	few	-	TRBV7-9	TRBJ2-7
TGTGCCAGCTCACCTTTCGTGAGGTCTTCGTCAGGGGCCAACGTCCTGACTTTC	CASSPFVRSSSGANVLTF	-	-	TRBV18	TRBJ2-6
TGTGCCAGCACCCAGGGACAGGGGGGCCGAGGAGCTTTCTTT	CASTQGQGGRGAFF	-	TRBD1	TRBV11-2	TRBJ1-1
TGCGCCAGCAGTGAGTCTATTACAGGGGGTTACGAGCAGTACTTC	CASSESITGGYEQYF	-	TRBD1	TRBV10-1	TRBJ2-7
TGCGCCAGCAGCTTGGCGGGACAATCCGGGGAGCTGTTTTTT	CASSLAGQSGELFF	once	-	TRBV5-1	TRBJ2-2
TGTGCCAGTAGTCCCGGTTTTACTGGAAACACCATATATTTT	CASSPGFTGNTIYF	-	-	TRBV19	TRBJ1-3
TGTGCCAGTAGTATAGGGACTAGCTTCTCATTCTACAATGAGCAGTTCTTC	CASSIGTSFSFYNEQFF	-	TRBD2	TRBV19	TRBJ2-1
TGTGCCAGCAGTTTCGGACAGGGGAGGTCGTACTATGGCTACACCTTC	CASSFGQGRSYYGYTF	-	TRBD1	TRBV6-5	TRBJ1-2
TGCAGCGTTGACGGAGGTTACGAGCAGTACTTC	CSVDGGYEQYF	-	-	TRBV29-1	TRBJ2-7
TGTGCCAGCAGCTTAAGGCCGGCGCAGGAGCCCCAGCATTTT	CASSLRPAQEPQHF	few	-	TRBV7-6	TRBJ1-5
TGTGCCAGCAGTAGACAGGGTCAGTACCAAGAGACCCAGTACTTC	CASSRQGQYQETQYF	once	TRBD1	TRBV2	TRBJ2-5
TGTGCCAGCAGTTTTTTGGGCAGGGGGCTAGTCTCTGGAAACACCATATATTTT	CASSFLGRGLVSGNTIYF	-	TRBD1	TRBV28	TRBJ1-3
TGTGCCAGCAGCCGGACCGAGACAGGGTCTATCGGCTACACCTTC	CASSRTETGSIGYTF	few	TRBD1	TRBV7-6	TRBJ1-2
TGCGCCAGCAGCCTTGGGACAGGGGGCTTTGGCTACACCTTC	CASSLGTGGFGYTF	few	TRBD1	TRBV4-1	TRBJ1-2
TGCAGCGTCCGACAGGGGACCTCCTATGGCTACACCTTC	CSVRQGTSYGYTF	-	TRBD1	TRBV29-1	TRBJ1-2
TGTGCCAGCAGTACGACAGGGGAAGGCTCCTACGAGCAGTACTTC	CASSTTGEGSYEQYF	-	TRBD1	TRBV6-6	TRBJ2-7
TGTGCCAGCGGACCAGGGACAGCGAGCAATCAGCCCCAGCATTTT	CASGPGTASNQPQHF	-	TRBD1	TRBV6-6	TRBJ1-5
TGTGCCAGCAGGGACAGCCTAGATACGCAGTATTTT	CASRDSLDTQYF	-	-	TRBV2	TRBJ2-3
TGTTCCAGCAGCTTAGAGGGGGGGGCAGTCTACGAGCAGTACTTC	CSSSLEGGAVYEQYF	-	-	TRBV7-9	TRBJ2-7
TGTGCCATCAGCAGTGGACAGGGGGCGTCTAATGAAAAACTGTTTTTT	CAISSGQGASNEKLFF	once	TRBD1	TRBV10-3	TRBJ1-4
TGTGCCACCCAGGGATTATCGAACTATGGCTACACCTTC	CATQGLSNYGYTF	-	-	TRBV14	TRBJ1-2